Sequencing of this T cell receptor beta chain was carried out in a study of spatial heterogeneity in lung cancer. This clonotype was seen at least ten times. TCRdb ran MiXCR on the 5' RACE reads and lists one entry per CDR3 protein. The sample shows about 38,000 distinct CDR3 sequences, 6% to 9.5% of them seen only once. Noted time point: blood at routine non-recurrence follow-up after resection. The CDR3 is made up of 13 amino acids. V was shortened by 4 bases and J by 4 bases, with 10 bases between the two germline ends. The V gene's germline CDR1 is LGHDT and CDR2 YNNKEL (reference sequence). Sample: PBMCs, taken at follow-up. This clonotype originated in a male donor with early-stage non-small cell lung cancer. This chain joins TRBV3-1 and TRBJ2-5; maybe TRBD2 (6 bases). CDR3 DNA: TGTGCCAGCAGCCGTCAGGGAGGAGAGACCCAGTACTTC. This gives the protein CASSRQGGETQYF.